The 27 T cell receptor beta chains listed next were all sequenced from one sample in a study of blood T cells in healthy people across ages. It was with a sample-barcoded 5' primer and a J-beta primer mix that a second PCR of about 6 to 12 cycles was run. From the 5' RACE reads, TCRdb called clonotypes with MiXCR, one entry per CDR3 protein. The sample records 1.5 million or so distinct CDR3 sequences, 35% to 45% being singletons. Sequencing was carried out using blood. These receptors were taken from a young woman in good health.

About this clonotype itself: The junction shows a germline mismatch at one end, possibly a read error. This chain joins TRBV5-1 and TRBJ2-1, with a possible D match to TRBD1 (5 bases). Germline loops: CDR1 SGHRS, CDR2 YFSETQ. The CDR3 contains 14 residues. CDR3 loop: CARSLEGALVEQFF. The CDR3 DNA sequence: TGCGCCAGAAGCTTGGAAGGGGCTCTCGTGGAGCAGTTCTTC.

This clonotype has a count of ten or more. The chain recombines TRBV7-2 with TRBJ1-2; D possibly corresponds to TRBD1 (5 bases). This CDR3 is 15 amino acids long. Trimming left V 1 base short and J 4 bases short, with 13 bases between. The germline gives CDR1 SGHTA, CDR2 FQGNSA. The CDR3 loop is CASSLERGKGYGYTF. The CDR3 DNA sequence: TGTGCCAGCAGCTTAGAGAGGGGTAAAGGCTATGGCTACACCTTC.

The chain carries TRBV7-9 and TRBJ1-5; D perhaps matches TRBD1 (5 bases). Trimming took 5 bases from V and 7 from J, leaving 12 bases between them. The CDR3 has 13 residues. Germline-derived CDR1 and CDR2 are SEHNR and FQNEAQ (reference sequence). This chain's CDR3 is CASSLGRKQPQHF. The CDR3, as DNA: TGTGCCAGCAGCCTGGGACGGAAGCAGCCCCAGCATTTT.

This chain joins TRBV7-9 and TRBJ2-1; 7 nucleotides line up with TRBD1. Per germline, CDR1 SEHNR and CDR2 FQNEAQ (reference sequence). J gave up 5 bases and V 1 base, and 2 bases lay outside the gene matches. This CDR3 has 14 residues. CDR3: CASSLEQGDNEQFF. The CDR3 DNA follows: TGTGCCAGCAGCTTAGAGCAGGGGGACAATGAGCAGTTCTTC.

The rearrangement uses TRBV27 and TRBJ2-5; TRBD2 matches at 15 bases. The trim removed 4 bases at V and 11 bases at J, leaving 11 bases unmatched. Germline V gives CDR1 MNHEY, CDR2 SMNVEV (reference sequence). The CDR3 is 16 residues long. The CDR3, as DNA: TGTGCCAGCAGTTCCTGGGGACTAGCGGGAGGCAATGAGCAGTACTTC. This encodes CASSSWGLAGGNEQYF.

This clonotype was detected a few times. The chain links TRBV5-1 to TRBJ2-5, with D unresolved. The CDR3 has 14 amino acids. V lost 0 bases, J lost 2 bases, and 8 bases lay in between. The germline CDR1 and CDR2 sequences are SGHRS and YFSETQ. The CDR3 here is CASSLDAAQETQYF. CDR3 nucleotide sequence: TGCGCCAGCAGCTTGGACGCGGCGCAAGAGACCCAGTACTTC.

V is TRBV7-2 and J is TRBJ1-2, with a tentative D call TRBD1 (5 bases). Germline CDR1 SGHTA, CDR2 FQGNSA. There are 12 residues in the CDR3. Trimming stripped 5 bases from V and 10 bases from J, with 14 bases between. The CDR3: CASSHRQRHYTF. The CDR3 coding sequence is TGTGCCAGCAGCCACCGACAGAGACACTACACCTTC.

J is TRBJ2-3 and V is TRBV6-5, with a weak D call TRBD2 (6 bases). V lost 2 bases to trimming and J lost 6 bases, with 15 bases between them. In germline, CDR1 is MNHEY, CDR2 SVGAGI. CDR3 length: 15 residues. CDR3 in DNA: TGTGCCAGCAGTTACGGGGCTAGCGCGAGGGATACGCAGTATTTT. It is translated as CASSYGASARDTQYF.

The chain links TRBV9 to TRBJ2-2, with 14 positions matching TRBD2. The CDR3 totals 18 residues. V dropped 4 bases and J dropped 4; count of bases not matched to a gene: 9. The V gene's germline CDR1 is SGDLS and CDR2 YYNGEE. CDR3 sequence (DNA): TGTGCCAGCAGCCCAGGACTAGCGGGAGGTTTTAGCACCGGGGAGCTGTTTTTT. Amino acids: CASSPGLAGGFSTGELFF. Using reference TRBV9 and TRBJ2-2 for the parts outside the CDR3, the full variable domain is DSGVTQTPKHLITATGQRVTLRCSPRSGDLSVYWYQQSLDQGLQFLIQYYNGEERAKGNILERFSAQQFPDLHSELNLSSLELGDSALYFCASSPGLAGGFSTGELFFGEGSRLTVL.

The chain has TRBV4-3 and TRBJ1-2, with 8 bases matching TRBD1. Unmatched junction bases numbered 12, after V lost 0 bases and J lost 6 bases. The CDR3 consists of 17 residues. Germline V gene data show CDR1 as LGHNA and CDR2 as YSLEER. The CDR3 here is CASSQDIRLGQGNGYTF. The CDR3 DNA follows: TGCGCCAGCAGCCAAGATATACGGCTAGGACAGGGAAATGGCTACACCTTC.

The CDR3 loop reads CATSSGGRASDTQYF. CDR3 in DNA: TGTGCCACCAGCAGCGGCGGGAGGGCGTCAGATACGCAGTATTTT. The V call is TRBV15, the J call TRBJ2-3, with 9 bases identical to TRBD2. The CDR3 extends over 15 amino acids. After removal of 3 bases from V and 4 bases from J, the junction contained 5 bases not matched to a gene. Per the germline V gene, CDR1 is LNHNV and CDR2 is YYDKDF (reference sequence).

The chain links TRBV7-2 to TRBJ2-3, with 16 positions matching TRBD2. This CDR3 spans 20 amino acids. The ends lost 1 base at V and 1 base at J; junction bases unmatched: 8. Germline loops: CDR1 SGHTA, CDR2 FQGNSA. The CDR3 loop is CASSLVSGLAGGLGTDTQYF. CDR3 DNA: TGTGCCAGCAGCTTAGTGTCGGGACTAGCGGGGGGGCTAGGCACAGATACGCAGTATTTT.

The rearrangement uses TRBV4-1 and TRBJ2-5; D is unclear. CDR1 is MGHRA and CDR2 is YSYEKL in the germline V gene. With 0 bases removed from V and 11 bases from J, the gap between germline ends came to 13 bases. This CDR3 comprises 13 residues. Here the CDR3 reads CASSQEHFNEQYF. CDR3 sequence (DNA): TGCGCCAGCAGCCAAGAACATTTCAATGAGCAGTACTTC.

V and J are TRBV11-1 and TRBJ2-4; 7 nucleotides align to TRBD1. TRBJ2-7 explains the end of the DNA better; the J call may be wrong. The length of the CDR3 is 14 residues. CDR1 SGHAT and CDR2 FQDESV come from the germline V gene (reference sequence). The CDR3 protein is CASSLATGVDEQYF. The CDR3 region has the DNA TGTGCCAGCAGCTTAGCAACAGGGGTGGACGAGCAGTACTTC.

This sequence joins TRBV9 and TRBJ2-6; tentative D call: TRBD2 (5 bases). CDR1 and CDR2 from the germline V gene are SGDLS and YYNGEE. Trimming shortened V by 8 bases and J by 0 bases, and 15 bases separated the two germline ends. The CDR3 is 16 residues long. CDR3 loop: CASTQTGNSGANVLTF. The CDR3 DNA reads TGTGCCAGTACTCAGACGGGGAACTCTGGGGCCAACGTCCTGACTTTC.

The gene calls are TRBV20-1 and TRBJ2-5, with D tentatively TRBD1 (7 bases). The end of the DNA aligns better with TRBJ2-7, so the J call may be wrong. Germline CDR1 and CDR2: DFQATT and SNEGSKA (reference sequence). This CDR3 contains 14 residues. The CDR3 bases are TGCAGTGCTAGCTATGGAGGGGGCAACTACGAGCAGTACTTC. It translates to CSASYGGGNYEQYF.

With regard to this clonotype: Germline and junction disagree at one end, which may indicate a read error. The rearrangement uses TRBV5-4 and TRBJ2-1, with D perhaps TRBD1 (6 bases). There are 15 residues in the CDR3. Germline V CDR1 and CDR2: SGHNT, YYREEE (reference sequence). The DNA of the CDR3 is TGTGCCGGCAGCTTGACAGGACGAACCTACAATGAGCAGTTCTTC. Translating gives CAGSLTGRTYNEQFF.

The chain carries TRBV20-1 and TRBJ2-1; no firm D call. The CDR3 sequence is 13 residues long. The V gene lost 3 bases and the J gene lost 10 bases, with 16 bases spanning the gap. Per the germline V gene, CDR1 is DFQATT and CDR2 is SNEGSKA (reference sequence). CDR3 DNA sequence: TGCAGTGCTAGTGGGCCCCAAGTGGGGGAGCAGTTCTTC. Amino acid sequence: CSASGPQVGEQFF.

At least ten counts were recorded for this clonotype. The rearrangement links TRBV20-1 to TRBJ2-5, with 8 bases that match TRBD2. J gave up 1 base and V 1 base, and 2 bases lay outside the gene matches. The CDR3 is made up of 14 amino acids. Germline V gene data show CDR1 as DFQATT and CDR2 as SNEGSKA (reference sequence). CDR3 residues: CSARGTSGQETQYF. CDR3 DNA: TGCAGTGCTAGAGGAACTAGCGGCCAAGAGACCCAGTACTTC.

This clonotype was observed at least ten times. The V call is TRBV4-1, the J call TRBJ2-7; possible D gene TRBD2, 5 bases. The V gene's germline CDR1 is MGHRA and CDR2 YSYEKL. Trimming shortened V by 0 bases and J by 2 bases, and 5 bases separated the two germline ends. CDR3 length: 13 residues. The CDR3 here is CASSQERAYEQYF. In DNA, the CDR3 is TGCGCCAGCAGCCAAGAGAGGGCCTACGAGCAGTACTTC.

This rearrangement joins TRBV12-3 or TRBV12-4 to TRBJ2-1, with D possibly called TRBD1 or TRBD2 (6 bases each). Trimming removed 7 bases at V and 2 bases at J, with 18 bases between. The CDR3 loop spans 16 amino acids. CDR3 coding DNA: TGTGCCAGCAAAAGGGGCGGGACAAATACCTACAATGAGCAGTTCTTC. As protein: CASKRGGTNTYNEQFF.

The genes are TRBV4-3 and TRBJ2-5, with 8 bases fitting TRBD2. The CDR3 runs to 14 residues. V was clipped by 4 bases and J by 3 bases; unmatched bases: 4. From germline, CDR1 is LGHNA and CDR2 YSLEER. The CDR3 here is CASSRGSGEETQYF. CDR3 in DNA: TGCGCCAGCAGCCGGGGTAGCGGGGAAGAGACCCAGTACTTC.

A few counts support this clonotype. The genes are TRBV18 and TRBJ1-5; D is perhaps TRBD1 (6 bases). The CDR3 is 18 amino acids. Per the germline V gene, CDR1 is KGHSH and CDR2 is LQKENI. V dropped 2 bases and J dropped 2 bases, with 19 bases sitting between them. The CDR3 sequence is CASSPNNPGADGNQPQHF. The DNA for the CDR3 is TGTGCCAGCTCACCAAACAACCCAGGGGCCGACGGCAATCAGCCCCAGCATTTT.

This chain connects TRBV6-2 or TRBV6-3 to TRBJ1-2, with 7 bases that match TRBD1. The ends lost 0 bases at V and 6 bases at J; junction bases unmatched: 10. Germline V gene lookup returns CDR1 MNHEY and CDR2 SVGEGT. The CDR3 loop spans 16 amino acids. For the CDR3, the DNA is TGTGCCAGCAGTTACTCTGTTGGAGGGGGCTTCCATGGCTACACCTTC. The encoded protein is CASSYSVGGGFHGYTF.

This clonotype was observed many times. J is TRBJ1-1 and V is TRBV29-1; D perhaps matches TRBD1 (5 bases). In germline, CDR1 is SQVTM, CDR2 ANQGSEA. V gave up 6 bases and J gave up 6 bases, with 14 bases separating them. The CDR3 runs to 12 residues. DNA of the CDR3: TGCAGCGTCCCGGGGCCGACCTCTGAAGCTTTCTTT. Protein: CSVPGPTSEAFF. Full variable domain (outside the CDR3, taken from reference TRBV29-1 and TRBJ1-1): SAVISQKPSRDICQRGTSLTIQCQVDSQVTMMFWYRQQPGQSLTLIATANQGSEATYESGFVIDKFPISRPNLTFSTLTVSNMSPEDSSIYLCSVPGPTSEAFFGQGTRLTVV.

The CDR3 here is CASSPLREYYNEQYF. The CDR3 DNA reads as TGTGCCAGCTCACCCCTCCGGGAGTACTACAATGAGCAGTACTTC. V and J are TRBV18 and TRBJ2-1, with D possibly TRBD2 on 6 matching bases. The J call is in doubt because the DNA end fits TRBJ2-7 better. Germline V gene data show CDR1 as KGHSH and CDR2 as LQKENI. The CDR3 extends over 15 amino acids.

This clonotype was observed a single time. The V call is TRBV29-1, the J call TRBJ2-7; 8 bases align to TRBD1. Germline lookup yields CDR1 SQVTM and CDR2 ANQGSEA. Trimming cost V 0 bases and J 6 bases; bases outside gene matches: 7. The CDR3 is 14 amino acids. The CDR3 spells CSVEDANRGFEQYF. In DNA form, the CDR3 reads TGCAGCGTTGAAGATGCTAACAGGGGGTTCGAGCAGTACTTC.